In its sample, the clone carrying this TCR beta chain was seen many times. This sample was included in a study of radiation and T cells in renal cell carcinoma. About the study: Nephrectomy followed 15 Gy stereotactic body radiation by 4 weeks.

The repertoire was sequenced with immunoSEQ multiplex PCR; TCRdb's copy has only in-frame clones and lacks some. The sample holds just over 150,000 clones, approximately 86% seen once. As to time point: blood 2 weeks post-SBRT. Treatment meaning: 15 Gy SBRT to primary tumor, nephrectomy 4 weeks later. The sample in question was blood, obtained from a patient whose treatment included radiotherapy and nephrectomy. The clonotype comes from a woman between 45 and 65 years old with renal cell carcinoma.

Here the CDR3 DNA reads TGTGCCAGCAGGGAATCGGGACAGGGATCAATGGTGTATTTT. Encoded protein: CASRESGQGSMVYF. The chain recombines TRBV6-5 with TRBJ2-3; 9 bases are a match to TRBD1. CDR1 is MNHEY and CDR2 is SVGAGI in the germline V gene. V was clipped by 6 bases and J by 14 bases; unmatched bases: 15. The CDR3 has 14 amino acids.